The rows below give T cell receptor beta chains drawn from one sample of a study of cytomegalovirus exposure and HLA in healthy donors. Profiling relied on immunoSEQ multiplex PCR, and the TCRdb table lists in-frame clones only, not all of them. The sample comprises over 70,000 clones, roughly three quarters of which are singletons, and 1.4% rests with the top ten. The sequenced sample consisted of PBMCs. These receptors were taken from a male donor in good health and CMV-seronegative. Both conserved end residues are part of each CDR3. D genes are given only for firm matches. Clone size is not always given. Where it is, it says once, few, many or a class for expanded clones.

V gene,D gene,clone size,CDR3 length,J gene,CDR3 protein,CDR3 DNA
TRBV6-8,-,-,17,TRBJ2-1,CASSYSMGRISYNEQFF,TGTGCCAGCAGTTACTCGATGGGGAGGATTTCCTACAATGAGCAGTTCTTC
TRBV7-8,TRBD2,-,16,TRBJ2-2,CASSSKLAGVAGELFF,TGTGCCAGCAGCTCCAAACTAGCGGGAGTTGCCGGGGAGCTGTTTTTT
TRBV19,TRBD1,-,18,TRBJ1-4,CASSTGQGRPATNEKLFF,TGTGCCAGTAGTACGGGACAGGGAAGACCTGCAACTAATGAAAAACTGTTTTTT
TRBV18,-,few,15,TRBJ1-4,CASSPNTGGQEKLFF,TGTGCCAGCTCACCGAATACTGGGGGCCAGGAAAAACTGTTTTTT
TRBV9,TRBD2,-,15,TRBJ2-7,CASSDGLAEDYEQYF,TGTGCCAGCAGCGACGGACTAGCGGAAGACTACGAGCAGTACTTC
TRBV15,-,-,14,TRBJ1-5,CATSRPGWDQPQHF,TGTGCCACCAGCAGACCCGGGTGGGATCAGCCCCAGCATTTT
TRBV7-8,-,-,13,TRBJ1-6,CASSADGGSPLHF,TGTGCCAGCAGCGCCGACGGAGGCTCACCCCTCCACTTT
TRBV4-3,-,few,15,TRBJ1-4,CASSQVDSRNEKLFF,TGCGCCAGCAGCCAAGTTGACAGTCGAAATGAAAAACTGTTTTTT
TRBV19,TRBD2,-,16,TRBJ2-1,CASSIQWGGSYNEQFF,TGTGCCAGTAGTATCCAATGGGGGGGGTCCTACAATGAGCAGTTCTTC
TRBV6-4,-,-,15,TRBJ2-3,CASSAIPTSTDTQYF,TGTGCCAGCAGTGCCATCCCGACATCCACAGATACGCAGTATTTT
TRBV18,TRBD1,few,14,TRBJ2-2,CASSQGQGTGELFF,TGTGCCAGCTCTCAAGGACAGGGGACCGGGGAGCTGTTTTTT
TRBV10-3,TRBD1,once,13,TRBJ1-1,CAIRDRDATEAFF,TGTGCCATCAGGGACAGGGATGCGACTGAAGCTTTCTTT
TRBV5-1,TRBD1,few,15,TRBJ1-2,CASSFRPQGADGYTF,TGCGCCAGCAGCTTTAGGCCCCAGGGGGCAGATGGCTACACCTTC
TRBV28,-,few,12,TRBJ1-1,CASYQINTEAFF,TGTGCCAGCTACCAGATCAACACTGAAGCTTTCTTT
TRBV6-5,-,-,13,TRBJ1-5,CATTEGTYQPQHF,TGTGCCACCACCGAAGGGACATATCAGCCCCAGCATTTT
TRBV5-4,-,-,14,TRBJ2-4,CASSWESQGDSQYF,TGTGCCAGCAGCTGGGAGTCACAGGGAGACAGTCAGTACTTC
TRBV15,-,once,15,TRBJ2-7,CATSREASTGYEQYF,TGTGCCACCAGCAGAGAAGCTTCGACAGGCTACGAGCAGTACTTC
TRBV5-1,TRBD1,-,15,TRBJ2-7,CASSYGQGLSYEQYF,TGCGCCAGCAGCTATGGACAGGGACTCTCCTACGAGCAGTACTTC
TRBV28,-,-,13,TRBJ2-7,CASSSSSTAEQYF,TGTGCCAGCAGTTCGTCCTCTACAGCCGAGCAGTACTTC
TRBV2,TRBD1,-,13,TRBJ1-2,CASSEQGIYGYTF,TGTGCCAGCAGCGAACAGGGGATATATGGCTACACCTTC
TRBV7-9,-,-,12,TRBJ1-2,CSSSLSRSGYTF,TGTTCCAGCAGCTTATCTCGGAGTGGCTACACCTTC
TRBV2,-,-,15,TRBJ2-3,CASSASSGGAGTQYF,TGTGCCAGCAGTGCATCATCTGGGGGAGCGGGTACGCAGTATTTT
TRBV19,TRBD1,-,17,TRBJ2-4,CASSPRDRGAERNIQYF,TGTGCCAGTAGTCCCCGGGACAGGGGCGCTGAGAGAAACATTCAGTACTTC
TRBV4-1,-,-,15,TRBJ2-3,CASSQGTKSTDTQYF,TGCGCCAGCAGCCAAGGGACAAAAAGCACAGATACGCAGTATTTT
TRBV4-3,TRBD2,-,13,TRBJ2-1,CASSQAPGGEQFF,TGCGCCAGCAGCCAAGCCCCCGGGGGGGAGCAGTTCTTC
TRBV7-2,-,-,14,TRBJ1-3,CASSQDGGGNTIYF,TGTGCCAGCAGCCAAGACGGGGGTGGAAACACCATATATTTT
TRBV7-3,-,-,14,TRBJ2-2,CASSSGINTGELFF,TGTGCCAGCTCCTCAGGGATAAACACCGGGGAGCTGTTTTTT